This TCR beta chain was sequenced during a study of T-cell memory formation after mild COVID-19. Study information: Largely, the TCR clusters proved donor specific. General study findings and limits: Shrinking CD4+ clones resided mostly in CM and EM, and CD8+ ones in EMRA. Still unconfirmed is whether the second-wave clones peaking on day 37 recognized SARS-CoV-2.

Trimming removed 7 bases at V and 3 bases at J, with 9 bases between. The CDR3 is 12 residues long. In germline, CDR1 is SNHLY, CDR2 FYNNEI. Worth noting for this clonotype: Its antigen is as yet unknown.

5'RACE with constant-segment primers built TCRalpha and TCRbeta cDNA libraries with UMIs. In TCRdb, the 5' RACE reads were re-called with MiXCR into one record per CDR3 protein. The sample comprises approximately 450,000 distinct CDR3 sequences, 15% to 20% of which are singletons, and roughly an eighth rests with the top ten. This clonotype originated in an adult woman who had mild COVID-19 (a few samples of this study predate the infection). Cell type and time point are not known. The gene calls are TRBV2 and TRBJ1-1; tentatively, D is TRBD1 (6 bases). The sample comprised PBMCs or a T cell subset sorted from them (not recorded which). CDR3 coding DNA: TGTGCCAGCAAGAGGGGGGACACTGAAGCTTTCTTT. This encodes CASKRGDTEAFF.